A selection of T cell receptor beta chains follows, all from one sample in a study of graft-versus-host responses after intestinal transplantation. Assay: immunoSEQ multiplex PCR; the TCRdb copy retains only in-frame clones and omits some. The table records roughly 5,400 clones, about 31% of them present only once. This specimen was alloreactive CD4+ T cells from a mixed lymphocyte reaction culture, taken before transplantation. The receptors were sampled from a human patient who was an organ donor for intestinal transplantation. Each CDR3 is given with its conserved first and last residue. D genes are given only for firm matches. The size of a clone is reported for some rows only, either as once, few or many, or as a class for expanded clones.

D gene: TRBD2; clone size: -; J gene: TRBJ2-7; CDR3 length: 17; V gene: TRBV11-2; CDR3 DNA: TGTGCCAGCAGCACCGACCGTAGCGGGACCGCGGTCTACGAGCAGTACTTC; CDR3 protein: CASSTDRSGTAVYEQYF
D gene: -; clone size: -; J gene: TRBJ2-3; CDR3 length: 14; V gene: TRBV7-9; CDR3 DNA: TGTGCCAGCAGCTTAGCAGGGGGCACAGATACGCAGTATTTT; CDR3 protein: CASSLAGGTDTQYF
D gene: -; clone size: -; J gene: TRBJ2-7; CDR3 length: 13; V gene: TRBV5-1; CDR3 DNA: TGCGCCAGCAGCTTGGCCAGGGACTACGAGCAGTACTTC; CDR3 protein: CASSLARDYEQYF
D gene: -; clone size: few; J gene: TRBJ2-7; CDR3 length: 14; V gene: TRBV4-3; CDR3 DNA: TGCGCCAGCAGCCAAGAGGTGGGCGTCTACGAGCAGTACTTC; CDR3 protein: CASSQEVGVYEQYF
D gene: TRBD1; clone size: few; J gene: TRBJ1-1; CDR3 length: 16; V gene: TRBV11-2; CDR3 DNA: TGTGCCAGCAGCAAACGGACAGGGGCCTTGAACACTGAAGCTTTCTTT; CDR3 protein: CASSKRTGALNTEAFF
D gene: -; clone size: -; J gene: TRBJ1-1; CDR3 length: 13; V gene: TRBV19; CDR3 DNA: TGTGCCAGTAGTATAGTTGAGAACACTGAAGCTTTCTTT; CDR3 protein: CASSIVENTEAFF
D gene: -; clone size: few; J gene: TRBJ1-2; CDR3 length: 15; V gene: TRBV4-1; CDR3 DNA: TGCGCCAGCAGCCATGTCAGGGGTGTTGGGTATGGCTACACCTTC; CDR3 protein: CASSHVRGVGYGYTF
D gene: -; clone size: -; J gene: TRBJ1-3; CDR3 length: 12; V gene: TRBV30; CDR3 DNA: TGTGCCTGGACTCCCTCTGGAAACACCATATATTTT; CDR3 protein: CAWTPSGNTIYF
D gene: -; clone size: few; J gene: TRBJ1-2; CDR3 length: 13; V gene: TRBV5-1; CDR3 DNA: TGCGCCAGCAGCTTGCCAGGGGACTATGGCTACACCTTC; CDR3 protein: CASSLPGDYGYTF
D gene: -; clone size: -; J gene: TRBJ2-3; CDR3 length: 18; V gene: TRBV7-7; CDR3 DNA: TGTGCCAGCAGCAAAGAGGGGGCTTCGGGGGTAATCGCAGATACGCAGTATTTT; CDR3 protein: CASSKEGASGVIADTQYF
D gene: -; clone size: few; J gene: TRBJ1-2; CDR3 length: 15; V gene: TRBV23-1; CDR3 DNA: TGCGCCAGCAGTCAATCGGAGGTTCCCGACTATGGCTACACCTTC; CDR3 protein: CASSQSEVPDYGYTF
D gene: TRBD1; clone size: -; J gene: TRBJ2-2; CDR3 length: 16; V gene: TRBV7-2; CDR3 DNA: TGTGCCAGCAGCGCAAGGGGGCGGGTTCACACCGGGGAGCTGTTTTTT; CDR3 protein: CASSARGRVHTGELFF
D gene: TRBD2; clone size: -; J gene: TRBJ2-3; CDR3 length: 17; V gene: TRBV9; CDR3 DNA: TGTGCCAGCAGCGTCGGACTAGCGGGAGGAGGCACAGATACGCAGTATTTT; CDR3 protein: CASSVGLAGGGTDTQYF
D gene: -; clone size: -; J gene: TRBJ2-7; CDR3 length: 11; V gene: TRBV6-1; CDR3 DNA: TGTGCCAGCAGTGAATTCCACGAGCAGTACTTC; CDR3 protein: CASSEFHEQYF
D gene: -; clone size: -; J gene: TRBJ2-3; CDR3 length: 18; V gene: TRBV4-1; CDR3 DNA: TGCGCCAGCAGCCAATGGGGGGGGCGGGGGCCCCCTCGGGATACGCAGTATTTT; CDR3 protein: CASSQWGGRGPPRDTQYF
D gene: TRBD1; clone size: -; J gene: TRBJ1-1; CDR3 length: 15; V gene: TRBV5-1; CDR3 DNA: TGCGCCAGCAGCTTGGTAGGGACAGCGAACACTGAAGCTTTCTTT; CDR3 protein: CASSLVGTANTEAFF
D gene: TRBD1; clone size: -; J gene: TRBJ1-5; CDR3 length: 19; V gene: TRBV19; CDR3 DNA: TGTGCCAGTAGTAGAACCGGGACAGGGACCTCATATAGCAATCAGCCCCAGCATTTT; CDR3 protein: CASSRTGTGTSYSNQPQHF
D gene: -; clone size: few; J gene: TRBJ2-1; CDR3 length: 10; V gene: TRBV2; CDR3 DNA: TGTGCCAGCAAATGGTCAGAGCAGTTCTTC; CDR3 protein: CASKWSEQFF
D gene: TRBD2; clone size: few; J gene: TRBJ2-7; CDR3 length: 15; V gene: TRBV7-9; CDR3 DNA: TGTGCCAGCAGCTCTACCGGGACTAGTCTCTACGAGCAGTACTTC; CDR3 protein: CASSSTGTSLYEQYF
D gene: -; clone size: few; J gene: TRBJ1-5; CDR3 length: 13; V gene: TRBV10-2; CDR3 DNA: TGCTCCAGCTGTGGGGGGGTAGATCAGCCCCAGCATTTT; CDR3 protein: CSSCGGVDQPQHF
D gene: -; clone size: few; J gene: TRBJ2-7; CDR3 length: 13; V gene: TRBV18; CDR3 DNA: TGTGCCAGCTCACCAGGGTTCTCCTACGAGCAGTACTTC; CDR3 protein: CASSPGFSYEQYF
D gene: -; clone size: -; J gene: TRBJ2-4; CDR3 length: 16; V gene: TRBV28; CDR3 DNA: TGTGCCAGCAGTTTGGGGGCGACCCTAGCCAAAAACATTCAGTACTTC; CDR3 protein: CASSLGATLAKNIQYF